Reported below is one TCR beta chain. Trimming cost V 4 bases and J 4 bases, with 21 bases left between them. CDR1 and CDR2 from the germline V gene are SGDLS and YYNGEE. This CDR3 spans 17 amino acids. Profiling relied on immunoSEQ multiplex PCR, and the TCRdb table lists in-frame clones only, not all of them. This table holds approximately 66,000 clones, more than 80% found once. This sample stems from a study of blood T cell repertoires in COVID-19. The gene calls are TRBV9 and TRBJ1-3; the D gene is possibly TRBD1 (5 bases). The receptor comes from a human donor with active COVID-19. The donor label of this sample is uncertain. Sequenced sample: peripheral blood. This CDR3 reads CASSPRTDTARGNTIYF. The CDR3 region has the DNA TGTGCCAGCAGCCCCCGGACGGACACAGCGCGCGGAAACACCATATATTTT.